The 29 T cell receptor beta chains reported below all come from one sample, sequenced in a study of cytomegalovirus exposure and HLA in healthy donors. With 60 Vbeta and 13 Jbeta primers, the PCR was carried out. Only in-frame clones appear in the TCRdb table, and some are missing; sequencing was by immunoSEQ multiplex PCR. The data contain about 130,000 clones, 60% to 85% of them seen just once; the ten biggest clones take up approximately 1.5%. The sequenced material came from PBMCs. The receptors come from a woman aged 35 to 49 in good health and CMV-seronegative.

The J gene is TRBJ2-1, the V gene TRBV29-1; a possible D gene is TRBD2 (5 bases). There are 13 residues in the CDR3. V dropped 7 bases and J dropped 7 bases, with 17 bases sitting between them. Germline CDR1 is SQVTM and CDR2 is ANQGSEA. CDR3 amino acids: CSGVREGKNEQFF. In DNA, the CDR3 is TGCAGCGGCGTCCGGGAAGGAAAAAATGAGCAGTTCTTC.

The J gene is TRBJ1-4, the V gene TRBV5-1, with unresolved D. Germline-derived CDR1 and CDR2 are SGHRS and YFSETQ. V was cut by 0 bases and J by 5 bases, with 14 bases left in between. This CDR3 is 16 amino acids long. The DNA for the CDR3 is TGCGCCAGCAGCTTGGAGGATCTCCCTAGCAATGAAAAACTGTTTTTT. It encodes CASSLEDLPSNEKLFF.

This clone was seen a few times. The chain is built from TRBV7-2 and TRBJ1-1; 8 nucleotides match TRBD1. This CDR3 has 15 residues. Germline V gene sequence: CDR1 SGHTA, CDR2 FQGNSA. Trimming took 2 bases from V and 8 from J; bases not matched to a gene: 10. The CDR3 DNA follows: TGTGCCAGCAGCTTAAGGCCAGGGGGCGTCCCCGAAGCTTTCTTT. This translates into CASSLRPGGVPEAFF.

The V call is TRBV5-5, the J call TRBJ2-7, with D possibly matching TRBD2 (5 bases). From germline, CDR1 is SGHKS and CDR2 YYEKEE (reference sequence). The length of the CDR3 is 14 residues. Trimming removed 4 bases from V and 4 bases from J, with 15 bases in between. Here the CDR3 reads CASSLPGIYYEQYF. The CDR3 DNA reads TGTGCCAGCAGCCTCCCCGGGATCTATTACGAGCAGTACTTC.

This chain connects TRBV7-9 to TRBJ2-3; 10 nucleotides agree with TRBD1. After removal of 5 bases from V and 1 base from J, the junction contained 9 bases not matched to a gene. The V gene's germline CDR1 is SEHNR and CDR2 FQNEAQ (reference sequence). This CDR3 region has 17 residues. This CDR3 is CASSPDRGQVGTDTQYF. CDR3 nucleotides: TGTGCCAGCAGCCCCGACAGGGGGCAGGTAGGCACAGATACGCAGTATTTT.

This clone has just a few counts. The V call is TRBV12-5, the J call TRBJ2-1; D uncertain. The V end was cut by 1 base, the J end by 0 bases, with 4 bases between. Germline values: CDR1 LGHNT, CDR2 FRNRAP. This CDR3 is 14 amino acids long. Written as DNA, the CDR3 is TGTGCTAGTGGTTTGGGGCTCTCCTACAATGAGCAGTTCTTC. Residues: CASGLGLSYNEQFF. Drawing the rest from reference TRBV12-5 and TRBJ2-1, the complete variable domain is DARVTQTPRHKVTEMGQEVTMRCQPILGHNTVFWYRQTMMQGLELLAYFRNRAPLDDSGMPKDRFSAEMPDATLATLKIQPSEPRDSAVYFCASGLGLSYNEQFFGPGTRLTVL.

This clone showed up just a few times. This rearrangement joins TRBV6-1 to TRBJ2-3; 8 bases align to TRBD2. CDR3 length: 14 amino acids. Germline V gene data show CDR1 as MNHNS and CDR2 as SASEGT. V shed 5 bases and J 3 bases; nucleotides not matched to a gene: 4. The CDR3 DNA follows: TGTGCCAGCAGTCCCCGACTAGCGACAGATACGCAGTATTTT. Protein: CASSPRLATDTQYF.

This chain joins TRBV20-1 and TRBJ1-1; D is unclear. Trimming removed 3 bases at V and 7 bases at J, with 9 bases between. CDR1 is DFQATT, CDR2 SNEGSKA, per germline (reference sequence). The CDR3 sequence is 11 residues long. In nucleotides, the CDR3 is TGCAGTGCTAGGGTGGGCTTTGAAGCTTTCTTT. It is translated as CSARVGFEAFF.

The chain links TRBV7-2 to TRBJ2-7; 9 bases agree with TRBD1. V was pared by 5 bases and J by 4 bases, with 6 bases of the junction left unmatched. CDR3 size: 14 residues. Germline assignment: CDR1 SGHTA and CDR2 FQGNSA. CDR3 DNA sequence: TGTGCCAGCAGCCAGGGACAGGGTTTTTACGAGCAGTACTTC. Amino acids: CASSQGQGFYEQYF.

The chain carries TRBV7-2 and TRBJ2-3; 10 nucleotides line up with TRBD2. Germline lookup yields CDR1 SGHTA and CDR2 FQGNSA. V was clipped by 4 bases and J by 4 bases; unmatched bases: 8. CDR3 length: 16 residues. CDR3 region: CASSSPERGGADTQYF. The CDR3 DNA follows: TGTGCCAGCAGCTCCCCCGAGCGGGGGGGCGCAGATACGCAGTATTTT.

The rearrangement uses TRBV5-6 and TRBJ2-1, with 10 bases lining up with TRBD1. The germline V gene has CDR1 SGHDT and CDR2 YYEEEE. The CDR3 runs 16 residues. The V and J ends lost 2 bases and 4 bases, in that order; junction bases with no gene match: 6. The CDR3 DNA follows: TGTGCCAGCAGCTTACGCGGACAGGGGGTGTACAATGAGCAGTTCTTC. Protein product: CASSLRGQGVYNEQFF.

The chain employs TRBV7-2 and TRBJ1-1; D is uncertain. The V end was cut by 2 bases, the J end by 1 base, with 14 bases between. The CDR3 covers 16 residues. Germline CDR1 reads SGHTA; CDR2 reads FQGNSA. The CDR3 is CASSLFRPPGNTEAFF. The DNA of the CDR3 is TGTGCCAGCAGCTTATTTCGACCTCCGGGGAACACTGAAGCTTTCTTT.

The rearrangement joins TRBV4-3 to TRBJ1-1; TRBD1 is a possible D gene (5 bases). Trimming took 1 base from V and 4 from J, leaving 13 bases between them. Germline V gives CDR1 LGHNA, CDR2 YSLEER. CDR3 length: 15 residues. In nucleotides, the CDR3 is TGCGCCAGCAGCCAAGGAATCGGGGGTGGCACTGAAGCTTTCTTT. Translation gives CASSQGIGGGTEAFF.

The rearrangement uses TRBV7-2 and TRBJ1-1; unclear D gene. The germline V gene encodes CDR1 SGHTA and CDR2 FQGNSA. The CDR3 spans 12 residues. V was pared by 5 bases and J by 3 bases, with 7 bases between. CDR3 coding DNA: TGTGCCAGCAGCCAACTTGACACTGAAGCTTTCTTT. It codes for CASSQLDTEAFF. The full variable domain, completed using reference TRBV7-2 and TRBJ1-1, is GAGVSQSPSNKVTEKGKDVELRCDPISGHTALYWYRQSLGQGLEFLIYFQGNSAPDKSGLPSDRFSAERTGGSVSTLTIQRTQQEDSAVYLCASSQLDTEAFFGQGTRLTVV.

This chain's CDR3 is CATSTLPGQVNYGYTF. Here the CDR3 DNA reads TGTGCCACCAGCACCCTTCCGGGACAGGTTAACTATGGCTACACCTTC. V and J are TRBV15 and TRBJ1-2; TRBD1 matches 8 bases. Germline V lookup: CDR1 LNHNV, CDR2 YYDKDF (reference sequence). The J segment lost 1 base and the V segment lost 4 bases, leaving 8 bases of the junction unmatched. There are 16 residues in the CDR3.

The chain links TRBV4-2 to TRBJ1-5, with D maybe TRBD1 (5 bases). CDR3 length: 16 residues. Trimming pared 0 bases from V and 6 bases from J, leaving 15 bases between. In germline, CDR1 is LGHNA, CDR2 YNFKEQ. CDR3 region: CASSQDQVQGSQPQHF. CDR3 nucleotide sequence: TGTGCCAGCAGCCAAGATCAGGTGCAGGGTAGTCAGCCCCAGCATTTT.

V usage is TRBV30 and J usage is TRBJ2-7, with D tentatively TRBD2 (6 bases). CDR1 and CDR2 (germline): GTSNPN, SVGIG (reference sequence). The V end lost 4 bases, the J end lost 3 bases, and 22 bases lay between the germline ends. The CDR3 has 16 residues. CDR3 in DNA: TGTGCCTGGACTAACCGGGACCCCGGAGGGATCTACGAGCAGTACTTC. Amino acid sequence: CAWTNRDPGGIYEQYF.

In the case of this clone: Other DNA sequences in this specimen translate into the identical CDR3. This CDR3 reads CASSLLGGNTEAFF. In nucleotides, the CDR3 is TGTGCCAGCAGTTTACTGGGGGGGAACACTGAAGCTTTCTTT. This sequence joins TRBV27 and TRBJ1-1; the D gene is possibly TRBD1 (5 bases). In germline, CDR1 is MNHEY, CDR2 SMNVEV (reference sequence). Deletions cut 2 bases from V and 1 base from J, with 8 bases between. This CDR3 is built from 14 residues.

The chain is built from TRBV18 and TRBJ2-3; 7 bases match TRBD2. The germline gives CDR1 KGHSH, CDR2 LQKENI. J gave up 0 bases and V 1 base, and 1 base lay outside the gene matches. This CDR3 has 15 amino acids. In nucleotides, the CDR3 is TGTGCCAGCTCACCACAGCGGGGTAGCACAGATACGCAGTATTTT. Amino acids: CASSPQRGSTDTQYF.

V and J are TRBV2 and TRBJ1-2, with a tentative D call TRBD1 (6 bases). Per germline, CDR1 SNHLY and CDR2 FYNNEI. V lost 6 bases and J 3 bases, leaving 11 bases between the germline ends. The CDR3 sequence is 13 residues long. The CDR3 spells CASRGDRYYGYTF. The DNA of the CDR3 is TGTGCCAGCAGGGGAGACAGGTACTATGGCTACACCTTC.

The V and J genes are TRBV25-1 and TRBJ1-2; D is possibly TRBD1 (6 bases). Germline loops: CDR1 MGHDK, CDR2 SYGVNS. The CDR3 has 13 residues. Trimming cost V 3 bases and J 5 bases, with 10 bases left between them. The CDR3 protein is CASSDTGQYGYTF. The CDR3 nucleotides read TGTGCCAGCAGTGATACTGGACAGTATGGCTACACCTTC.

The J gene is TRBJ1-1, the V gene TRBV2; 8 positions match TRBD1. This CDR3 is 13 amino acids long. V lost 8 bases, J lost 1 base, and 3 bases stayed unmatched. Per the germline V gene, CDR1 is SNHLY and CDR2 is FYNNEI. CDR3 nucleotide sequence: TGTGCCAGCCGACAGGGGCCGAACACTGAAGCTTTCTTT. Encoded protein: CASRQGPNTEAFF.

The V gene is TRBV2, the J gene TRBJ2-3; D gene unclear. Trimming stripped 6 bases from V and 2 bases from J, with 9 bases between. The CDR3 spans 13 residues. Germline V gives CDR1 SNHLY, CDR2 FYNNEI. The CDR3 protein is CASSPPFTDTQYF. CDR3 DNA sequence: TGTGCCAGCAGCCCTCCTTTCACAGATACGCAGTATTTT.

This clone was seen just once. The chain links TRBV27 to TRBJ1-2; the D is unclear. The length of the CDR3 is 13 residues. V was trimmed by 5 bases and J by 3 bases, leaving 10 bases between them. Looked up from germline, CDR1 is MNHEY and CDR2 is SMNVEV (reference sequence). The CDR3 DNA reads TGTGCCAGCAGTGGGCCAGGCCACTATGGCTACACCTTC. Translating it yields CASSGPGHYGYTF.

This clone was seen just once. J is TRBJ2-7 and V is TRBV4-1; no clear D. This CDR3 is built from 14 residues. Germline CDR1 is MGHRA and CDR2 is YSYEKL. V was pared by 4 bases and J by 4 bases, with 14 bases between. Written as DNA, the CDR3 is TGCGCCAGCAGCCCCGACGGAGAAGTATACGAGCAGTACTTC. Translating gives CASSPDGEVYEQYF.

The chain couples TRBV5-6 to TRBJ1-2, with D maybe TRBD1 (5 bases). V was clipped by 1 base and J by 12 bases, with 16 bases between them. The CDR3 extends over 13 amino acids. Germline V gene lookup returns CDR1 SGHDT and CDR2 YYEEEE. CDR3 in amino acids: CASSLTGRGRNTF. Here the CDR3 DNA reads TGTGCCAGCAGCTTGACAGGACGTGGAAGGAACACCTTC.

This clone showed up just once. This chain joins TRBV28 and TRBJ2-7; possibly TRBD2 for D (6 bases). Germline-derived CDR1 and CDR2 are MDHEN and SYDVKM. Deletions cut 7 bases from V and 0 bases from J, with 10 bases between. The CDR3 is made up of 13 amino acids. The DNA of the CDR3 is TGTGCCAGCACTGCGGGGAGCTCCTACGAGCAGTACTTC. Translation: CASTAGSSYEQYF. The complete variable domain, with remaining parts taken from reference TRBV28 and TRBJ2-7, reads DVKVTQSSRYLVKRTGEKVFLECVQDMDHENMFWYRQDPGLGLRLIYFSYDVKMKEKGDIPEGYSVSREKKERFSLILESASTNQTSMYLCASTAGSSYEQYFGPGTRLTVT.

The gene calls are TRBV18 and TRBJ2-3, with D hard to call. CDR1 is KGHSH, CDR2 LQKENI, per germline. The CDR3 length is 13 residues. The V gene lost 6 bases and the J gene lost 2 bases, with 9 bases spanning the gap. The DNA of the CDR3 is TGTGCCAGCTCGCCCGAGGACACAGATACGCAGTATTTT. Translated: CASSPEDTDTQYF.

V gene TRBV6-5 combines with J gene TRBJ2-1; the match to TRBD2 covers 10 bases. With V trimmed by 7 bases and J by 2 bases, 5 bases remained unmatched. Per the germline V gene, CDR1 is MNHEY and CDR2 is SVGAGI. This CDR3 region has 15 residues. The CDR3 here is CASTLLAGPYNEQFF. CDR3 in DNA: TGTGCCAGCACTTTACTAGCGGGGCCCTACAATGAGCAGTTCTTC.